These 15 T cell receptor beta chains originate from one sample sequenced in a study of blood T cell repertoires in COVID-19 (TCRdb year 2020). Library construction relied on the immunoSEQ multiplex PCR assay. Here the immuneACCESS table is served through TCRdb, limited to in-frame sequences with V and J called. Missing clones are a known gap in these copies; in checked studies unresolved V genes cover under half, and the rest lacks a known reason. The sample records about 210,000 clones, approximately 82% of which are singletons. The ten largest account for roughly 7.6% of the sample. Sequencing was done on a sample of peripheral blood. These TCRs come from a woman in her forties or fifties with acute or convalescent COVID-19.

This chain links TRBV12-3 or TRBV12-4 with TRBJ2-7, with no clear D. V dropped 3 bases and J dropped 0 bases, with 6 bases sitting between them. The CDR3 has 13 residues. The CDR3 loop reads CASSLTVSYEQYF. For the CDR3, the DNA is TGTGCCAGCAGTTTGACTGTCTCCTACGAGCAGTACTTC.

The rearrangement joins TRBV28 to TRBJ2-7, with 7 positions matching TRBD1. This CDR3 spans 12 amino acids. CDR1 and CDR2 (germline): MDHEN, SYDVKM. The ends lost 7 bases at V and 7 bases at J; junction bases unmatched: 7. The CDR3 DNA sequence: TGTGCCAGCAAGGCACAGGGGTGGGAGCAGTACTTC. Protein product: CASKAQGWEQYF.

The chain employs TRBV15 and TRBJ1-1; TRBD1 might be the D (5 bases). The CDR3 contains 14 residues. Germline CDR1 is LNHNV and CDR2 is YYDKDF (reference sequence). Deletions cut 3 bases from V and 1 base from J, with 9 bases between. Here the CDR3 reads CATSRQRGNTEAFF. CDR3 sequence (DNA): TGTGCCACCAGCAGGCAAAGGGGGAACACTGAAGCTTTCTTT.

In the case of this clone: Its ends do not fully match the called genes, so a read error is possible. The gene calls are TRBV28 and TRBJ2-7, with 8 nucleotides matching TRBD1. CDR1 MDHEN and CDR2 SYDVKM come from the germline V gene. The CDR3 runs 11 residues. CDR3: CASSLTGAPDF. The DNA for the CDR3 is TGTGCCAGCAGTTTGACAGGGGCGCCGGACTTC.

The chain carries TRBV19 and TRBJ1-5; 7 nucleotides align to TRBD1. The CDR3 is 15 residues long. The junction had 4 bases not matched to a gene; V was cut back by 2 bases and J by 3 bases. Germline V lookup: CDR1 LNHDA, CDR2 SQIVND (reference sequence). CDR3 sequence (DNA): TGTGCCAGTAGTATACCGGGACAGATCAATCAGCCCCAGCATTTT. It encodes CASSIPGQINQPQHF.

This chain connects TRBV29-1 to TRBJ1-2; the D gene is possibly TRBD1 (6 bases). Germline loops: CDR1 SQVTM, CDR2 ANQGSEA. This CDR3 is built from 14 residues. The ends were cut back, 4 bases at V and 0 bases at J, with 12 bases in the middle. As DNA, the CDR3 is TGCAGCGTTGTAGGGGGGGGAGCTAACTATGGCTACACCTTC. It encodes CSVVGGGANYGYTF.

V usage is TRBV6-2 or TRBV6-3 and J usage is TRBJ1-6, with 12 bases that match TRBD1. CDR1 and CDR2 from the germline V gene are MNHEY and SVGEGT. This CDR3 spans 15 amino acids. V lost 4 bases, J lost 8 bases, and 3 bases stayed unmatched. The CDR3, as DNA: TGTGCCAGCAGTTGGGGACAGGGGGCATATTCACCCCTCCACTTT. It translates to CASSWGQGAYSPLHF.

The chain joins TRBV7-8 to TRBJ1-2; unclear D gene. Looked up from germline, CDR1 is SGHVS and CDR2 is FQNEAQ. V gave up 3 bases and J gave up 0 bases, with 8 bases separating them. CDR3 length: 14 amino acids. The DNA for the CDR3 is TGTGCCAGCAGCTTTAGTATAACTAACTATGGCTACACCTTC. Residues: CASSFSITNYGYTF.

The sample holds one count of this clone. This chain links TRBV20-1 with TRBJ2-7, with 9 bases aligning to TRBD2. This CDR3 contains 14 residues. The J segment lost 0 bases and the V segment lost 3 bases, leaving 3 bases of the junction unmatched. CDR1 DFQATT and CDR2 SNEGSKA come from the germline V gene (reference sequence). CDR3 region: CSASWREGSYEQYF. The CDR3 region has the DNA TGCAGTGCTAGTTGGCGGGAGGGCTCCTACGAGCAGTACTTC.

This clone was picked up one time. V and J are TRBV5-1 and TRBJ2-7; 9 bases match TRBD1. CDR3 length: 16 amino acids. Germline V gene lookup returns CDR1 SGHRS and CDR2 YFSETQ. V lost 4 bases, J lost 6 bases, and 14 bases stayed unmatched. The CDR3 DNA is TGCGCCAGCAGCCCAAGAGGGGGACAGGGTGACCTCGAGCAGTACTTC. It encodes CASSPRGGQGDLEQYF. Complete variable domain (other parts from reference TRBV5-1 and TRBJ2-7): KAGVTQTPRYLIKTRGQQVTLSCSPISGHRSVSWYQQTPGQGLQFLFEYFSETQRNKGNFPGRFSGRQFSNSRSEMNVSTLELGDSALYLCASSPRGGQGDLEQYFGPGTRLTVT.

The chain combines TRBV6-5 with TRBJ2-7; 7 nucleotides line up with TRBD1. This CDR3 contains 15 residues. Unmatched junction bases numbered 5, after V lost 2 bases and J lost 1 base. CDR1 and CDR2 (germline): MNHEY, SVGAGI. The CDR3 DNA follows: TGTGCCAGCAGTTACCAGTGGGGACAGTCCTACGAGCAGTACTTC. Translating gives CASSYQWGQSYEQYF.

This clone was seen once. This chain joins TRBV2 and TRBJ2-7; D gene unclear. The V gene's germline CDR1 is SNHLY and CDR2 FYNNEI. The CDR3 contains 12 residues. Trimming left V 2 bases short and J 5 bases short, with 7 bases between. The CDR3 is CASSEPLNEQYF. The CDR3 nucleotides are TGTGCCAGCAGTGAACCTCTAAACGAGCAGTACTTC.

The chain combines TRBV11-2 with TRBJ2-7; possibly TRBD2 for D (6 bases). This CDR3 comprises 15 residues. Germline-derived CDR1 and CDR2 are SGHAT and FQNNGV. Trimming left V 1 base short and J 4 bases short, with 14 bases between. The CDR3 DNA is TGTGCCAGCAGCTTAGTGGCCGGGAGTAGATACGAGCAGTACTTC. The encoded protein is CASSLVAGSRYEQYF.

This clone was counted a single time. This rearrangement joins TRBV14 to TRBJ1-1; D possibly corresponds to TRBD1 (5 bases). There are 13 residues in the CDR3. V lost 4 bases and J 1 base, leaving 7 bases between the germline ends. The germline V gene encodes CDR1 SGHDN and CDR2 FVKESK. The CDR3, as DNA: TGTGCCAGCAGCCTCGGACAGAACACTGAAGCTTTCTTT. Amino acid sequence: CASSLGQNTEAFF.

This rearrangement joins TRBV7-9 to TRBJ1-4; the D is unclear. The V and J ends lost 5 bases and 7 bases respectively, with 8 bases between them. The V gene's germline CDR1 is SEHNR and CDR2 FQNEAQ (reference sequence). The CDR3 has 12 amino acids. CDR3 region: CASSLVSEKLFF. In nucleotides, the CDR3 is TGTGCCAGCAGCCTCGTTAGTGAAAAACTGTTTTTT.